Sequencing of this TCR beta chain was carried out in a study of lymphopenia after photon versus proton radiotherapy. Data came from immunoSEQ multiplex PCR; TCRdb stores just in-frame clones and leaves some out. The sample lists over 25,000 clones, 84% seen once, with approximately 15% in the top ten. V shed 2 bases, J shed 3 bases, and the junction held 4 bases outside the gene matches. The germline CDR1 and CDR2 sequences are SGHRS and YFSETQ. This CDR3 spans 15 amino acids. This clone was counted a few times. The material was peripheral blood, obtained from a patient treated with proton-based radiotherapy. The chain is built from TRBV5-1 and TRBJ2-1, with 8 bases aligning to TRBD2. This clonotype was obtained from a woman between 70 and 85 years old with pancreatic cancer. CDR3 sequence reads: CASSLGTRNYNEQFF. The CDR3 coding sequence is TGCGCCAGCAGCTTAGGGACTAGAAACTACAATGAGCAGTTCTTC.